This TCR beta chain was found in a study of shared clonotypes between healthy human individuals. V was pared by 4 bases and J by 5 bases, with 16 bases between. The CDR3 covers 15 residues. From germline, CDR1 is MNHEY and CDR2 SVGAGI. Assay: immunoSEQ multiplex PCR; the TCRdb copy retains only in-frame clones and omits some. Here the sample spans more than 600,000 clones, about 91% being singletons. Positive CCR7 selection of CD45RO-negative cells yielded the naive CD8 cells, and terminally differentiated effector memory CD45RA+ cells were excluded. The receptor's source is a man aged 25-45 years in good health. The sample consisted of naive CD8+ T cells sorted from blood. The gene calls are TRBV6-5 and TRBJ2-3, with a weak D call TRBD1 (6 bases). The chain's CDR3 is CASSSLLRDKDTQYF. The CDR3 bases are TGTGCCAGCAGTTCTCTTCTCCGGGACAAAGATACGCAGTATTTT.